This T cell receptor beta chain is drawn from a study of regulatory T cells in long-lasting Graves disease. Construction of TCR beta libraries relied on iRepertoire HTBI primers and on Arm-PCR targeting CDR3 regions. MiXCR, run by TCRdb on the multiplex PCR reads, gives a single entry per CDR3 protein. This sample has 450,000 to 650,000 distinct CDR3 sequences, with about 15% found just once. Time point: newly diagnosed GD, antithyroid drugs for less than 3 months. RNA isolated from PBMCs was used to make the TCR library. Patients hailed from an endocrinology department in Xi'an, China. On this clonotype: Being one base from a much bigger clone, this may be a read error.

The germline V gene encodes CDR1 SNHLY and CDR2 FYNNEI. The CDR3 covers 16 residues. This sample also appeared in a second study, on T cells in Graves' hyperthyroidism and ophthalmopathy. That publication notes: Blood samples included most of the expanded thyroid clonotypes exceeding 0.001.

The rearrangement joins TRBV2 to TRBJ2-1, with D possibly being TRBD1 or TRBD2 (6 bases each). Near its end, the DNA agrees better with TRBJ2-5, so the J call may be wrong. The receptor's source is a woman aged 35-65 years with Graves disease. The sequencing used peripheral blood mononuclear cells (PBMCs), collected at new diagnosis, from a patient treated with antithyroid drugs. CDR3 loop: CASSEVGWGARETQYF. CDR3 DNA sequence: TGTGCCAGCAGTGAAGTTGGATGGGGGGCAAGAGAGACCCAGTACTTC.